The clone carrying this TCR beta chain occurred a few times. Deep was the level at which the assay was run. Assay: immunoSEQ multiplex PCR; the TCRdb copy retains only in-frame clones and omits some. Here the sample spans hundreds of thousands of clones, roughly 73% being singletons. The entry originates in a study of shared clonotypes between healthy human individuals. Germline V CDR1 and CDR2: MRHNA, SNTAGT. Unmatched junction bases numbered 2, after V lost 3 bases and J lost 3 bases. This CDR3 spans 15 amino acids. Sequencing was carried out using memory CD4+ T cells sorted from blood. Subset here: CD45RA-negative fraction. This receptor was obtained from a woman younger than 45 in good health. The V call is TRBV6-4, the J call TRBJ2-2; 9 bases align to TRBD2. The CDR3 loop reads CASSEGLADTGELFF. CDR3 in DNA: TGTGCCAGCAGTGAGGGACTAGCTGACACCGGGGAGCTGTTTTTT.